A single TCR beta chain is shown here with its context. This CDR3 is 12 amino acids long. The germline V and J ends were trimmed by 1 base and 6 bases, with 6 bases remaining between them. Per germline, CDR1 LGHNA and CDR2 YNFKEQ. This sample stems from a study of blood T cell repertoires in COVID-19. About the study: The samples span acute and convalescent COVID-19 from the United States, Italy and Spain. The analysed material was cDNA or gDNA that came from T cells, B-cell-depleted T cells, or PBMCs.

Original processing notes: Amplification of reference gene primers was used by the study to estimate nucleated cell counts. TCRdb's table, derived via immunoSEQ multiplex PCR, lists solely in-frame clones and lacks some. D and trimming were read from the DNA, whereas the V and J calls and clone size are those reported in that table. Among some 110,000 clones listed, around 87% were seen once. The sequence was obtained from a human donor in a cohort sampled during active COVID-19. The rearrangement links TRBV4-2 to TRBJ1-2; D is ambiguous. The sequenced material came from peripheral blood. CDR3 in amino acids: CASSQVRDGYTF. CDR3 coding DNA: TGTGCCAGCAGCCAAGTCCGGGATGGCTACACCTTC.